This TCR beta chain was profiled in a study of blood T cell repertoires in COVID-19. Study-wide background: From T cells, B-cell-depleted T cells, or PBMCs came the material, which was cDNA or gDNA.

TCRdb's copy holds only in-frame clones and misses some; the assay was immunoSEQ multiplex PCR. The sample has about 400,000 clones; approximately 85% are singletons. Residents of about two dozen US areas, aged about 18 to 95 years, made up the participants. Participant-given clinical history determined each cohort assignment. What was sequenced was PBMCs or T cells enriched from blood (not recorded which). This receptor was obtained from a woman in her thirties or forties with acute COVID-19.

CDR3 protein: CASGSPNRGTGNTIYF. In DNA, the CDR3 is TGTGCTAGTGGTTCCCCTAACAGGGGGACTGGAAACACCATATATTTT. The chain links TRBV12-5 to TRBJ1-3; the match to TRBD1 covers 8 bases. In germline, CDR1 is LGHNT, CDR2 FRNRAP. The junction had 7 bases not matched to a gene; V was cut back by 4 bases and J by 2 bases. The CDR3 is 16 residues long. The full variable domain, completed using reference TRBV12-5 and TRBJ1-3, is DARVTQTPRHKVTEMGQEVTMRCQPILGHNTVFWYRQTMMQGLELLAYFRNRAPLDDSGMPKDRFSAEMPDATLATLKIQPSEPRDSAVYFCASGSPNRGTGNTIYFGEGSWLTVV.